This T cell receptor (beta chain) was captured by sequencing in a study of shared clonotypes between healthy human individuals. Genomic DNA belonging to each subset was distributed in equal measure over several immunoSEQ plates. Original data processing: Owing to the provision of junction-only sequences devoid of quality scores by immunoSEQ, filtering differed. Data came from immunoSEQ multiplex PCR; TCRdb stores just in-frame clones and leaves some out. Clonal size and the V and J genes are those of that table, whereas D and trimming came from the DNA. Among roughly 2,000,000 clones listed, about 95% were seen once. In regard to this clone: Its antigen is unidentified.

Cells designated naive CD8 were CD45RO-negative and were positively selected for CCR7, with terminally differentiated effector memory CD45RA+ cells excluded. All donors were Caucasian adults living in Nashville, Tennessee. Notes on the study in general: Rarefaction analysis demonstrated incomplete sorted-subset sequencing notwithstanding large depth.

The sequence came from a man between 18 and 35 years old in good health. Sequencing input: naive CD8+ T cells sorted from blood.

In DNA, the CDR3 is TGTGCCAGCAGCCACCCTTTCGGGGACCATCAGCCCCAGCATTTT. Its translation is CASSHPFGDHQPQHF. The chain carries TRBV7-9 and TRBJ1-5; a possible D gene is TRBD1 (5 bases). The CDR3 spans 15 residues. V gave up 5 bases and J gave up 5 bases, with 16 bases separating them. Germline V gene data show CDR1 as SEHNR and CDR2 as FQNEAQ (reference sequence).